Each of the 22 T cell receptor beta chains below was sequenced from the same sample in a study of PD-L1 blockade in urothelial cancer. TCRdb keeps only in-frame clones here, not all; method: immunoSEQ multiplex PCR. The sample includes about 70,000 clones, 80% to 90% seen only once; the top ten take roughly 4.5%. This sample comprised PBMCs, obtained around atezolizumab (anti-PD-L1) treatment. Receptors were obtained from a man between 65 and 79 years old with urothelial cancer.

The rearrangement joins TRBV6-5 to TRBJ2-5, with 7 bases matching TRBD2. CDR3 size: 15 residues. J lost 2 bases, V lost 8 bases, and 11 bases had no gene match. Germline V gene lookup returns CDR1 MNHEY and CDR2 SVGAGI. CDR3 coding DNA: TGTGCCAGCGGGACGGCGGGAGTGCGGCAAGAGACCCAGTACTTC. Its translation: CASGTAGVRQETQYF.

This chain links TRBV19 with TRBJ1-1, with D possibly TRBD1 on 6 matching bases. The CDR3 length is 14 residues. Germline CDR1 reads LNHDA; CDR2 reads SQIVND (reference sequence). V gave up 1 base and J gave up 3 bases, with 9 bases separating them. The CDR3: CASSIGQGYTEAFF. The CDR3 bases are TGTGCCAGTAGTATAGGGCAGGGGTACACTGAAGCTTTCTTT.

The chain is built from TRBV5-1 and TRBJ1-2, with 10 bases that match TRBD1. The CDR3 length is 14 residues. V gave up 5 bases and J gave up 4 bases; unmatched junction bases: 5. In germline, CDR1 is SGHRS, CDR2 YFSETQ. Here the CDR3 reads CASRPRDRGYGYTF. As DNA, the CDR3 is TGCGCCAGCAGACCCCGGGACAGGGGCTATGGCTACACCTTC.

The chain employs TRBV19 and TRBJ1-5; a weak D match, TRBD1 (6 bases). V was cut by 2 bases and J by 0 bases, with 11 bases left in between. Germline CDR1 reads LNHDA; CDR2 reads SQIVND (reference sequence). This CDR3 spans 16 amino acids. CDR3 sequence reads: CASSIRRTDSNQPQHF. For the CDR3, the DNA is TGTGCCAGTAGTATACGCCGGACAGATAGCAATCAGCCCCAGCATTTT. The complete variable domain, with remaining parts taken from reference TRBV19 and TRBJ1-5, reads DGGITQSPKYLFRKEGQNVTLSCEQNLNHDAMYWYRQDPGQGLRLIYYSQIVNDFQKGDIAEGYSVSREKKESFPLTVTSAQKNPTAFYLCASSIRRTDSNQPQHFGDGTRLSIL.

V gene TRBV6-1 combines with J gene TRBJ2-5; 8 positions match TRBD1. The CDR3 runs 12 residues. V trimming: 10 bases; J trimming: 9 bases; junction bases outside the gene matches: 10. CDR1 is MNHNS and CDR2 is SASEGT in the germline V gene. Here the CDR3 DNA reads TGTGCCACCCAGGGGGCGGGTTATGCCCAGTACTTC. This sequence encodes CATQGAGYAQYF.

This clone has only one observation. V usage is TRBV7-2 and J usage is TRBJ2-2, with D hard to call. The CDR3 contains 17 residues. Germline V lookup: CDR1 SGHTA, CDR2 FQGNSA. Trimming removed 1 base at V and 4 bases at J, with 16 bases between. The DNA for the CDR3 is TGTGCCAGCAGCTTAGTAGCTGGGTACCAATCCACCGGGGAGCTGTTTTTT. Translation: CASSLVAGYQSTGELFF.

This rearrangement joins TRBV12-5 to TRBJ2-1, with TRBD1 matching 8 bases. Per the germline V gene, CDR1 is LGHNT and CDR2 is FRNRAP. The CDR3 loop spans 15 amino acids. After removal of 5 bases from V and 0 bases from J, the junction contained 3 bases not matched to a gene. The CDR3 sequence is CASGPGGASYNEQFF. The CDR3 nucleotides read TGTGCTAGTGGTCCAGGGGGCGCCTCCTACAATGAGCAGTTCTTC. Together with reference TRBV12-5 and TRBJ2-1, the CDR3 gives the full variable domain: DARVTQTPRHKVTEMGQEVTMRCQPILGHNTVFWYRQTMMQGLELLAYFRNRAPLDDSGMPKDRFSAEMPDATLATLKIQPSEPRDSAVYFCASGPGGASYNEQFFGPGTRLTVL.

This clone was detected a few times. This chain links TRBV19 with TRBJ1-1, with D possibly TRBD1 on 6 matching bases. This CDR3 comprises 15 residues. Trimming shortened V by 6 bases and J by 1 base, and 15 bases separated the two germline ends. Germline V gene data show CDR1 as LNHDA and CDR2 as SQIVND (reference sequence). The DNA for the CDR3 is TGTGCCAGTAGGGGCCCAGGGGTAGAGAACACTGAAGCTTTCTTT. Its translation is CASRGPGVENTEAFF.

The rearrangement links TRBV12-5 to TRBJ2-7; the match to TRBD1 covers 8 bases. Germline CDR1 is LGHNT and CDR2 is FRNRAP. This CDR3 has 16 amino acids. J gave up 10 bases and V 2 bases, and 16 bases lay outside the gene matches. In DNA, the CDR3 is TGTGCTAGTGGTTTGAGCCGACAGGGGTGGGTATCCGGTCAGTACTTC. Translating gives CASGLSRQGWVSGQYF.

V is TRBV20-1 and J is TRBJ2-5, with a tentative D call TRBD2 (6 bases). The V end was cut by 5 bases, the J end by 5 bases, with 9 bases between. This CDR3 spans 11 amino acids. Germline loops: CDR1 DFQATT, CDR2 SNEGSKA (reference sequence). The CDR3 sequence is CSARDFETQYF. CDR3 sequence (DNA): TGCAGTGCTCGGGACTTTGAGACCCAGTACTTC.

The chain couples TRBV11-2 to TRBJ2-7; 7 bases fit TRBD2. The V segment lost 7 bases and the J segment 2 bases; nucleotides outside the gene matches: 11. CDR3 length: 15 residues. The V gene's germline CDR1 is SGHAT and CDR2 FQNNGV. Written as DNA, the CDR3 is TGTGCCAGCAACCCCATAGCGGGTGGAACCTACGAGCAGTACTTC. Residues: CASNPIAGGTYEQYF.

The chain combines TRBV30 with TRBJ2-1; 7 bases agree with TRBD2. V trimming: 4 bases; J trimming: 8 bases; junction bases outside the gene matches: 17. The CDR3 covers 16 residues. Per germline, CDR1 GTSNPN and CDR2 SVGIG (reference sequence). The CDR3 loop is CAWNKGTTPSRDEQFF. The CDR3 DNA sequence: TGTGCCTGGAACAAAGGGACTACCCCGTCTCGCGATGAGCAGTTCTTC.

This sequence joins TRBV6-5 and TRBJ2-1; 8 nucleotides align to TRBD2. Germline CDR1 MNHEY, CDR2 SVGAGI. Unmatched junction bases numbered 15, after V lost 7 bases and J lost 10 bases. CDR3 length equals 15 residues. The CDR3 reads CASTGGGRNAGEQFF. Here the CDR3 DNA reads TGTGCCAGCACCGGGGGGGGGCGGAATGCTGGAGAGCAGTTCTTC.

The chain is built from TRBV6-4 and TRBJ2-1; D possibly corresponds to TRBD1 (6 bases). The V gene lost 5 bases and the J gene lost 4 bases, with 12 bases spanning the gap. This CDR3 is 14 amino acids long. Germline loops: CDR1 MRHNA, CDR2 SNTAGT. This chain's CDR3 is CASSPGAEYNEQFF. CDR3 DNA: TGTGCCAGCAGTCCAGGGGCTGAATACAATGAGCAGTTCTTC.

The chain joins TRBV11-2 to TRBJ1-5; D is unresolved. Germline-derived CDR1 and CDR2 are SGHAT and FQNNGV. The CDR3 consists of 17 residues. Deletions cut 1 base from V and 2 bases from J, with 15 bases between. For the CDR3, the DNA is TGTGCCAGCAGCTTAGTGGGGAGGCGACATGGCAATCAGCCCCAGCATTTT. Protein: CASSLVGRRHGNQPQHF.

J is TRBJ1-3 and V is TRBV7-3; D is unresolved. The germline V gene has CDR1 SGHTA and CDR2 FQGTGA. CDR3 length equals 13 residues. V dropped 5 bases and J dropped 0 bases, with 5 bases sitting between them. As DNA, the CDR3 is TGTGCCAGCAGCCTGAGCTCTGGAAACACCATATATTTT. It codes for CASSLSSGNTIYF.

This clone was observed a single time. The genes are TRBV6-6 and TRBJ2-2; weak D call: TRBD2 (6 bases). The CDR3 covers 14 residues. CDR1 is MNHNY, CDR2 SVGAGI, per germline (reference sequence). Trimming cost V 0 bases and J 6 bases, with 8 bases left between them. This CDR3 is CASSYSRGSGELFF. CDR3 in DNA: TGTGCCAGCAGTTACTCTCGGGGGTCCGGGGAGCTGTTTTTT.

The genes are TRBV28 and TRBJ2-5, with no clear D. This CDR3 spans 13 amino acids. Deletions cut 3 bases from V and 2 bases from J, with 7 bases between. Looked up from germline, CDR1 is MDHEN and CDR2 is SYDVKM. The DNA for the CDR3 is TGTGCCAGCAGTTTGGCACAGCAAGAGACCCAGTACTTC. It yields the protein CASSLAQQETQYF.

The chain carries TRBV7-6 and TRBJ2-7; 8 bases line up with TRBD1. The CDR3 runs 13 residues. V was pared by 5 bases and J by 6 bases, with 6 bases of the junction left unmatched. Germline assignment: CDR1 SGHVS and CDR2 FNYEAQ. The CDR3 protein is CASSLRTGSEQYF. CDR3 sequence (DNA): TGTGCCAGCAGCCTCCGGACAGGGAGCGAGCAGTACTTC.

The rearrangement joins TRBV7-9 to TRBJ2-6; a weak D match, TRBD1 (5 bases). CDR1 and CDR2 from the germline V gene are SEHNR and FQNEAQ (reference sequence). Trimming took off 5 bases at V and 4 bases at J, with 15 bases between the two ends. CDR3 length equals 16 residues. The DNA for the CDR3 is TGTGCCAGCAGCCCAGGGCCAGGGTTCGGGGCCAACGTCCTGACTTTC. Translated, it gives CASSPGPGFGANVLTF.

J is TRBJ2-3 and V is TRBV7-8, with 9 bases identical to TRBD2. CDR3 length: 13 residues. Germline CDR1 reads SGHVS; CDR2 reads FQNEAQ. V shed 6 bases and J 6 bases; nucleotides not matched to a gene: 4. CDR3 amino acids: CASRGLASDTQYF. The CDR3 nucleotides read TGTGCCAGCAGGGGACTAGCTAGCGATACGCAGTATTTT.

The chain is built from TRBV10-3 and TRBJ2-1, with 14 bases lining up with TRBD2. V lost 2 bases to trimming and J lost 8 bases; unmatched junction nucleotides: 5. Germline-derived CDR1 and CDR2 are ENHRY and SYGVKD. CDR3 size: 16 residues. The CDR3 DNA follows: TGTGCCATCAGTGAGGGACTAGCGGGAGGATTCCATGAGCAGTTCTTC. This gives the protein CAISEGLAGGFHEQFF.